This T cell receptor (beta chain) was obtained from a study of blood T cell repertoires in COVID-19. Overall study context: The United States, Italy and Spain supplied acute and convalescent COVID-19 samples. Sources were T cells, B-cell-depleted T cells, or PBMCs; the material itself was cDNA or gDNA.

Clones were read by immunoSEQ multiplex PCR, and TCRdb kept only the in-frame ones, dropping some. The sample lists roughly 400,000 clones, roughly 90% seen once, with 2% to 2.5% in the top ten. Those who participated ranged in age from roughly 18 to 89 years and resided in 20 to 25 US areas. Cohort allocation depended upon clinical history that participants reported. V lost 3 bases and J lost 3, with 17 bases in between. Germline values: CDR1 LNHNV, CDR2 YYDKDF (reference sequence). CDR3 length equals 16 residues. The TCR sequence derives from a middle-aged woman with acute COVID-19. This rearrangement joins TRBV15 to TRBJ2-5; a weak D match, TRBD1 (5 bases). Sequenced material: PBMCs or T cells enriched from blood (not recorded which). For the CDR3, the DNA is TGTGCCACCAGCAGGGACCCCCGGCAGGGCAAAGAGACCCAGTACTTC. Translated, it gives CATSRDPRQGKETQYF.